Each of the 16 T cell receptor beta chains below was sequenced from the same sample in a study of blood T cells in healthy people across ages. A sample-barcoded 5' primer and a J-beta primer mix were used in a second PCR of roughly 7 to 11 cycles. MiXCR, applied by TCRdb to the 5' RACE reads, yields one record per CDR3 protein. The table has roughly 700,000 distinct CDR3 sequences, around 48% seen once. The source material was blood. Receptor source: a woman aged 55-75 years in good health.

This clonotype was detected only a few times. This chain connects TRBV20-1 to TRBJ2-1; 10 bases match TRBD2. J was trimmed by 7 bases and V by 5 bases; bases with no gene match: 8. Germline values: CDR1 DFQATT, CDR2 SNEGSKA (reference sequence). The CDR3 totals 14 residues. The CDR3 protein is CSALRLAGWNEQFF. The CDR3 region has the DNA TGCAGTGCTCTGAGACTAGCGGGCTGGAATGAGCAGTTCTTC.

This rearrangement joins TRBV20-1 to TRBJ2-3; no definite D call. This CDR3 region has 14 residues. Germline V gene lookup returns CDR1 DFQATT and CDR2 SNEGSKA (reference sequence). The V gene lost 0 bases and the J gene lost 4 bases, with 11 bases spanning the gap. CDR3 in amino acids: CSARDPSSADTQYF. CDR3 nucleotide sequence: TGCAGTGCTAGAGATCCAAGCTCTGCAGATACGCAGTATTTT.

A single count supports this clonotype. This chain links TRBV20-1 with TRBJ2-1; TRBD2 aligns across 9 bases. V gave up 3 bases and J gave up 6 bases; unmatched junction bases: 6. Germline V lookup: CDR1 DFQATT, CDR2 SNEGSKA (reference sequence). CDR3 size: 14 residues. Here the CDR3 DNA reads TGCAGTGCTAGGGAACTAGCGGGTAGCAATGAGCAGTTCTTC. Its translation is CSARELAGSNEQFF.

The CDR3 loop is CASSQDARGTEGYTF. The CDR3 region has the DNA TGCGCCAGCAGCCAAGATGCCAGGGGGACTGAGGGCTACACCTTC. This chain joins TRBV4-3 and TRBJ1-2; 7 bases match TRBD1. Germline V gene data show CDR1 as LGHNA and CDR2 as YSLEER. This CDR3 is 15 amino acids long. V was clipped by 0 bases and J by 8 bases; unmatched bases: 9.

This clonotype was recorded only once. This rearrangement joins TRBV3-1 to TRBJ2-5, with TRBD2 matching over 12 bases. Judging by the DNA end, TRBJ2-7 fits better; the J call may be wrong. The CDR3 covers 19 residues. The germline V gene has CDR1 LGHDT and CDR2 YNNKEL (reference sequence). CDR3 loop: CASSQDVPLAGGQPYEQYF. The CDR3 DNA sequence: TGTGCCAGCAGCCAAGATGTCCCCCTAGCGGGAGGGCAGCCCTACGAGCAGTACTTC.

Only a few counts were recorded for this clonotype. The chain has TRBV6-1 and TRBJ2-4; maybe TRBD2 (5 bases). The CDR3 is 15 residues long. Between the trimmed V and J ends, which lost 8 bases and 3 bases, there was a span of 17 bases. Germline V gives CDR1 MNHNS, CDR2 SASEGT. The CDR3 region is CASSRGELGKNIQYF. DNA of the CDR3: TGTGCCAGCTCCCGGGGAGAACTAGGCAAAAACATTCAGTACTTC.

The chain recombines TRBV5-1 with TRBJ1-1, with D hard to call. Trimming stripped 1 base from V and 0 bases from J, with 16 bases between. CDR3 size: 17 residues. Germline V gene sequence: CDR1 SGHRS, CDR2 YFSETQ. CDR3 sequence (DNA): TGCGCCAGCAGCTTGCAGAGGTACAATGTCATGAACACTGAAGCTTTCTTT. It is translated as CASSLQRYNVMNTEAFF.

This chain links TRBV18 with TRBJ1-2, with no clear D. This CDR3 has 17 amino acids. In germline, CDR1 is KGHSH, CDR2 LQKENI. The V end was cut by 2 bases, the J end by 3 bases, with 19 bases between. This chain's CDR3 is CASSPGGIGKRDYGYTF. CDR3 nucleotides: TGTGCCAGCTCACCAGGTGGGATCGGGAAGCGGGACTATGGCTACACCTTC.

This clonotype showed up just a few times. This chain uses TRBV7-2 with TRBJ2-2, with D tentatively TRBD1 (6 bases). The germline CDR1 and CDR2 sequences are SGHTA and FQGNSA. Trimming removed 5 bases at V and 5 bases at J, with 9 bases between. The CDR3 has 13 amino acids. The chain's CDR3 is CASSIQGTGELFF. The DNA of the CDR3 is TGTGCCAGCAGCATCCAGGGGACCGGGGAGCTGTTTTTT.

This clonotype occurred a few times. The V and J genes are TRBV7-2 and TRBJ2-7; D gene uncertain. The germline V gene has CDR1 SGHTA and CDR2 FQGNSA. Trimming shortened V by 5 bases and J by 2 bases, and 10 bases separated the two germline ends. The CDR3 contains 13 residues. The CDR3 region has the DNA TGTGCCAGCAGCACCGGTAGTCCCTACGAGCAGTACTTC. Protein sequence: CASSTGSPYEQYF. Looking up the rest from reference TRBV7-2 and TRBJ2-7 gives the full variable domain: GAGVSQSPSNKVTEKGKDVELRCDPISGHTALYWYRQSLGQGLEFLIYFQGNSAPDKSGLPSDRFSAERTGGSVSTLTIQRTQQEDSAVYLCASSTGSPYEQYFGPGTRLTVT.

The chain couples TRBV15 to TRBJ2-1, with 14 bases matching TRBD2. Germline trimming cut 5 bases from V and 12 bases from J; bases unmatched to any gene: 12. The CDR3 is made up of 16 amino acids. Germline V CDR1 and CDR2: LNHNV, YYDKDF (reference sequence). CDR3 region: CATSPPGTSGRGAQFF. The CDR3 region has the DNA TGTGCCACCAGCCCTCCCGGGACTAGCGGGAGAGGGGCGCAGTTCTTC.

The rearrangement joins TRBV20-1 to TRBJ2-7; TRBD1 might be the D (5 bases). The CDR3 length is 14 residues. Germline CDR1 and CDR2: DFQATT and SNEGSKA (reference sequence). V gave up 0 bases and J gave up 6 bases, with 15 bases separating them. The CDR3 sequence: CSARDRQGMGEQYF. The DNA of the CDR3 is TGCAGTGCTAGAGATCGCCAGGGAATGGGCGAGCAGTACTTC.

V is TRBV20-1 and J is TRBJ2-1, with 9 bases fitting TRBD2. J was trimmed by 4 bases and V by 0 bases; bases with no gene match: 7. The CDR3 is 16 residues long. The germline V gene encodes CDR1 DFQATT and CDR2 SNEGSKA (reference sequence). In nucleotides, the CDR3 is TGCAGTGCTAGAGATTTCCTAGCGGGGCCTTACAATGAGCAGTTCTTC. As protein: CSARDFLAGPYNEQFF.

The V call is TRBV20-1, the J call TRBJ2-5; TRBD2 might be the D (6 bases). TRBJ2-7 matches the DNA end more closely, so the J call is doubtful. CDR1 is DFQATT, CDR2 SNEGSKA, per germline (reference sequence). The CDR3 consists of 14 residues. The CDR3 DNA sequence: TGCAGTGCTAGAACTAGCCGACGGGGCTACGAGCAGTACTTC. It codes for CSARTSRRGYEQYF.

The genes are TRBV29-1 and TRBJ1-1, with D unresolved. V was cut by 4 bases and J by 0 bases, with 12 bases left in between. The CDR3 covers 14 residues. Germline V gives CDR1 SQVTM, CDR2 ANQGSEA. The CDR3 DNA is TGCAGCGTTGGGGCCCAGCGGATGAACACTGAAGCTTTCTTT. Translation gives CSVGAQRMNTEAFF.

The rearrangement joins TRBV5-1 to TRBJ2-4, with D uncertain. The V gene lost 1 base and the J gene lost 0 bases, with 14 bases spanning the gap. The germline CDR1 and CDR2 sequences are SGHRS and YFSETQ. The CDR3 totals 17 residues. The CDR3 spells CASSLRPDTLAKNIQYF. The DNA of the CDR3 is TGCGCCAGCAGCTTGAGGCCAGACACCTTAGCCAAAAACATTCAGTACTTC.